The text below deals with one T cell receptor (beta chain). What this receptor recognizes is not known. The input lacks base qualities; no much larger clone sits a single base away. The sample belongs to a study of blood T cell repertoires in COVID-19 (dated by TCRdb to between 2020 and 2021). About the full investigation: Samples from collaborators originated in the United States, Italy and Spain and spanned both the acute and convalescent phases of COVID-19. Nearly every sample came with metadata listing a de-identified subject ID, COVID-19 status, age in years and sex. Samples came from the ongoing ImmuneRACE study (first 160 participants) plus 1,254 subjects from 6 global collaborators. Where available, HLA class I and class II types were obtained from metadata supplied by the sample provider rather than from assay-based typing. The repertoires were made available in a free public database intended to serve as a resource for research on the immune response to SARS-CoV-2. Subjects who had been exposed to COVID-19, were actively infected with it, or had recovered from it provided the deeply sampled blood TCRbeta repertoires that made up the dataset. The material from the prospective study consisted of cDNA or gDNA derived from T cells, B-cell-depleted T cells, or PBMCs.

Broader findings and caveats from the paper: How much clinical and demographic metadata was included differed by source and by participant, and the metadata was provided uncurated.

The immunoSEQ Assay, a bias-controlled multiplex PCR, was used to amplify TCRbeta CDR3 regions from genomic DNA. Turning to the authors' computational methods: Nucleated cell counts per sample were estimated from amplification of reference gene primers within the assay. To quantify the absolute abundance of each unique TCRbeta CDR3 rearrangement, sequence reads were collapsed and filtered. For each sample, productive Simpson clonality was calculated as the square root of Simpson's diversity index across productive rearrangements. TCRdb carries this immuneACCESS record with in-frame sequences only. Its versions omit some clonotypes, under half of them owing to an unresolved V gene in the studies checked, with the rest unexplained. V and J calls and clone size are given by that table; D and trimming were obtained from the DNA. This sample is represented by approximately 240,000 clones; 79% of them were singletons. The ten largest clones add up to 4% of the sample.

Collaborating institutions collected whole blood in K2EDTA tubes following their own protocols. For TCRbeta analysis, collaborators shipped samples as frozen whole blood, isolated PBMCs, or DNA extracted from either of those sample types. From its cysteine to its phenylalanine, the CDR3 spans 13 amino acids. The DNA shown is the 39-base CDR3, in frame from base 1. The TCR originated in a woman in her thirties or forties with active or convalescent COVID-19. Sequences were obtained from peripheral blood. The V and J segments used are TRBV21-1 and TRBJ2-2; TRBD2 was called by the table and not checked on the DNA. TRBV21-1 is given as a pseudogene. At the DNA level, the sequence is TGTGCCAGCAGCAAGGGAGAGGCCGGGGAGCTGTTTTTT. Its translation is CASSKGEAGELFF.